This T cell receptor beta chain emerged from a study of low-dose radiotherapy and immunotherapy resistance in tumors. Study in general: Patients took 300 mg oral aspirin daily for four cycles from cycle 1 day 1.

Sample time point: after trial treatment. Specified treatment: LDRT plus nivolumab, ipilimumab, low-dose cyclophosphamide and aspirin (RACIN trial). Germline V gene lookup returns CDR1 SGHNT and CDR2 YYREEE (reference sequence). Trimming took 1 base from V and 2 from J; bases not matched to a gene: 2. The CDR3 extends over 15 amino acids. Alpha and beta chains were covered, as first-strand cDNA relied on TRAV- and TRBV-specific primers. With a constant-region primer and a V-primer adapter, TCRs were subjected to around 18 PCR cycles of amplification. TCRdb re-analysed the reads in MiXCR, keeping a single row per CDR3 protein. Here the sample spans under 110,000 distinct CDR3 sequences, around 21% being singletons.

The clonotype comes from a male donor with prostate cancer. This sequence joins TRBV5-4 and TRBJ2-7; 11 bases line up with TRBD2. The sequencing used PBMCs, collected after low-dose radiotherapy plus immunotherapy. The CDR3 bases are TGTGCCAGCAGCTTGTCTAGCGGGGGGACCTACGAGCAGTACTTC. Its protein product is CASSLSSGGTYEQYF.